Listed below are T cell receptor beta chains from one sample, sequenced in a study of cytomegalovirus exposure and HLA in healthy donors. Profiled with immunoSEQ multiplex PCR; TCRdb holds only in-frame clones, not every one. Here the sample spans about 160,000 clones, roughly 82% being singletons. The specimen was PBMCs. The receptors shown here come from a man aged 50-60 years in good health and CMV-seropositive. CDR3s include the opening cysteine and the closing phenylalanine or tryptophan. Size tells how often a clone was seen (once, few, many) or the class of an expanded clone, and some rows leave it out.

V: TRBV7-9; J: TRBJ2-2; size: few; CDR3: CASTRGLTGELFF
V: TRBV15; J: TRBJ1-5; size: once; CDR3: CATSRGREGNQPQHF
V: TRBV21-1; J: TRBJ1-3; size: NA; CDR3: CASSNPRASSGNTIYF
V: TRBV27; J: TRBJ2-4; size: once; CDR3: CASSLLGQGLGDIQYF
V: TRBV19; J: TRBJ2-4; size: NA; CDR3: CASGTTGANIQYF
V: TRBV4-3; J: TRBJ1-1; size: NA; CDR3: CASSHAWTDERTEAFF
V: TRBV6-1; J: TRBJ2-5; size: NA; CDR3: CASTLDRTNFGQYF
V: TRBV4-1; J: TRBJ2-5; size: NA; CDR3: CASSQVSPQETQYF
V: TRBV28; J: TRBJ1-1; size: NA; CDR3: CASSTSGGEAFF
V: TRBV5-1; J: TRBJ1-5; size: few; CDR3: CASSLEGDTGQPQHF
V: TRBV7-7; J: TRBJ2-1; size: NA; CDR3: CASSPRTGDNNEQFF
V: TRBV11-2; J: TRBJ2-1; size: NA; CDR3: CASSLGRGALNEQFF
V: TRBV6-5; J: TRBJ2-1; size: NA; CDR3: CASSYDGRSNEQFF
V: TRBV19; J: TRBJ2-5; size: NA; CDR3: CASSTSTGRKTQYF
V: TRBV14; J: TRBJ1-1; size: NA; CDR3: CASSPFRGTEAFF